Listed below are T cell receptor beta chains from one sample, sequenced in a study of blood T cell repertoires in COVID-19. Some clones are missing from TCRdb's copy, which holds only in-frame ones; the method was immunoSEQ multiplex PCR. The repertoire includes some 250,000 clones, 83% of them detected once, and approximately 5.3% sits in the top ten. The sequenced material came from peripheral blood. Source of these receptors: a man aged 80 or over with acute or convalescent COVID-19. The CDR3 runs from the conserved cysteine through the conserved F or W.

v_call	j_call	cdr3_aa
TRBV6-6	TRBJ2-1	CASSPGLAGGGTYNEQFF
TRBV5-1	TRBJ2-1	CASSLAASGNEQFF
TRBV3-1/TRBV3-2	TRBJ1-1	CASSPRDRGNTEAFF
TRBV7-2	TRBJ2-7	CASSVTGSYEQYF
TRBV28	TRBJ2-1	CASSSHRELIYNEQFF
TRBV3-1/TRBV3-2	TRBJ1-1	CASSQNRDTEAFF
TRBV5-6	TRBJ1-4	CASSGTGTGPEKLFF
TRBV5-1	TRBJ2-1	CASSFGTSGSYNEQFF
TRBV24-1	TRBJ2-1	CATSDAGTGFNEQFF
TRBV18	TRBJ1-1	CASSQRPGQGTEAFF
TRBV20-1	TRBJ1-1	CSASRRLMNTEAFF
TRBV19	TRBJ2-2	CASTPGTGQLGTGELFF
TRBV11-3	TRBJ2-2	CASSLGYDSGELFF
TRBV14	TRBJ2-7	CASSHNWGNYEQYF
TRBV11-2	TRBJ2-4	CASSSGPGTSLFRENIQYF
TRBV3-1/TRBV3-2	TRBJ2-2	CASSQATSGHTGELFF
TRBV28	TRBJ1-1	CASSQAGVGGRAFF
TRBV5-5	TRBJ1-3	CASSPEGAGNTIYF
TRBV15	TRBJ2-7	CATSRDPYYEQYF
TRBV19	TRBJ2-5	CASSTRPGGKSGPQYF
TRBV5-1	TRBJ2-2	CASSPGTGKTGELFF
TRBV30	TRBJ1-6	CAWTPGDSPLHF
TRBV6-5	TRBJ2-7	CASSYSKLGGTYEQYF
TRBV14	TRBJ2-4	CASSQEGVAKNIQYF
TRBV29-1	TRBJ2-3	CSVGRGLSTDTQYF
TRBV9	TRBJ2-3	CASSATSGSVTDTQYF
TRBV5-5	TRBJ2-3	CASSSQTGTDTQYF
TRBV2	TRBJ2-5	CASSGNRQETQYF
TRBV10-1	TRBJ1-1	CASHRVTEAFF
TRBV15	TRBJ2-1	CATKSGERSNEQFF
TRBV7-9	TRBJ1-2	CASSRSHRDRGHGYTF
TRBV6-5	TRBJ2-5	CASSLTSGTQETQYF
TRBV5-1	TRBJ2-5	CASSLAGQGLQETQYF
TRBV28	TRBJ1-4	CASSQGSINEKLFF
TRBV5-1	TRBJ2-5	CASSLGQAGTQETQYF